A single T cell receptor (beta chain) is shown here with its context. Its antigen is currently unknown. These data originate in a study of shared clonotypes between healthy human individuals. Study results and limitations: Read depth was anticipated to influence clonotype sharing among donors. Large depth notwithstanding, sorted-subset sequencing proved incomplete by rarefaction.

CDR1 LGHNA and CDR2 YSLEER come from the germline V gene. CDR3 size: 14 residues. Trimming stripped 0 bases from V and 8 bases from J, with 11 bases between. How the authors handled the data: From ImmunoSEQ came sequences covering only the junction and carrying no quality scores, so filtering differed. Profiling relied on immunoSEQ multiplex PCR, and the TCRdb table lists in-frame clones only, not all of them. The V and J calls and clone size come from that table; D and trimming were worked out from the DNA. This table holds some 1.5 million clones, around 97% found once. The donors, all of them Caucasian adults, lived in Nashville, Tennessee.

The source material was naive CD4+ T cells sorted from blood. Described subset: CD45RA+ positively selected. The chain combines TRBV4-3 with TRBJ2-1, with D maybe TRBD2 (5 bases). The TCR was taken from a young man in good health. The CDR3 region is CASSQEGASYEQFF. The CDR3 region has the DNA TGCGCCAGCAGCCAAGAAGGTGCTAGCTATGAGCAGTTCTTC.